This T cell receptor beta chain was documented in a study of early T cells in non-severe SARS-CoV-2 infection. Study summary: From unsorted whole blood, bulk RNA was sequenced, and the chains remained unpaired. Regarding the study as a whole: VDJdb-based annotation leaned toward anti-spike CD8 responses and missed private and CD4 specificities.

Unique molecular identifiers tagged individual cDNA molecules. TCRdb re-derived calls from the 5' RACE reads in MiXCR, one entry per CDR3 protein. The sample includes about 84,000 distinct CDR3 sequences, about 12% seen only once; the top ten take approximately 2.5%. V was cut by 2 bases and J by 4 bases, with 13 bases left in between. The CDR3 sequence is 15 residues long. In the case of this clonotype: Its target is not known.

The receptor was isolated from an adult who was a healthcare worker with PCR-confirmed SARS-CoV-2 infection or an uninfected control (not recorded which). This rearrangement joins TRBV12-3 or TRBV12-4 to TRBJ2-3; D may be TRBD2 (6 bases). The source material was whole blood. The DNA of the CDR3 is TGTGCCAGCAGTTTAATGGCGGGGTCTGCAGATACGCAGTATTTT. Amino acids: CASSLMAGSADTQYF.